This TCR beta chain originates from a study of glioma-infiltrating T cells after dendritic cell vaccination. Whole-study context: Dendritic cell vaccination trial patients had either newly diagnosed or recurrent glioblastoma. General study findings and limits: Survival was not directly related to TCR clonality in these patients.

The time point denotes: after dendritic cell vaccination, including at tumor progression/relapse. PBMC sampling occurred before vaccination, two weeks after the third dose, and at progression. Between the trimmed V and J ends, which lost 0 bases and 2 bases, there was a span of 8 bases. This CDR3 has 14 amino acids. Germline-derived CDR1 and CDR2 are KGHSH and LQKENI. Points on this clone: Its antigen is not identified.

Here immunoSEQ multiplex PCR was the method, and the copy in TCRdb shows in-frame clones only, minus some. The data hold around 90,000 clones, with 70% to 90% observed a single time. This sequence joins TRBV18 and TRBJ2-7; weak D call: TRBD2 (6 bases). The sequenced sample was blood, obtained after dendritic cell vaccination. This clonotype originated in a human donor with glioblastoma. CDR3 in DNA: TGTGCCAGCTCACCACCGGGCGGGGCCTACGAGCAGTACTTC. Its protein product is CASSPPGGAYEQYF.